Listed below are T cell receptor beta chains from one sample, sequenced in a study of T-cell reconstitution after alpha-beta-depleted transplantation in children. TCRdb independently ran MiXCR on the PCR reads; one entry per CDR3 protein. The data hold 440,000 or so distinct CDR3 sequences, with about 40% observed a single time. The sequencing here drew on PBMCs, taken before TCRalphabeta/CD19-depleted stem cell transplant. These receptors all stem from a girl aged 2 to 9 with aplastic anemia, due to receive a stem cell transplant. Both conserved end residues are part of each CDR3. The size of a clone is reported for some rows only, either as once, few or many, or as a class for expanded clones.

CDR3 | V | size
CASSPHRRYTQYF | TRBV9 | -
CSARDLSGWRGPDYEQYF | TRBV20-1 | -
CASSLRVGDIGQYF | TRBV12-3/TRBV12-4 | -
CASSTDSTGGVIYGYTF | TRBV7-2 | -
CASGPTGSSSEEQFF | TRBV11-1 | many
CASSYLPTARVNEQFF | TRBV6-2/TRBV6-3 | few
CASSYEGQANGGYTF | TRBV6-5 | -
CASSQRSSGRGRETQYF | TRBV3-1 | few
CASGDSSGSYEQYF | TRBV5-1 | -
CASSLSPGQGTTDTQYF | TRBV5-1 | many
CASSVSGTASVGGELFF | TRBV6-4 | -
CASTSGGTNTGELFF | TRBV7-3 | -
CSAPVAGGSYNEQFF | TRBV20-1 | few
CASSARTGTGNTEAFF | TRBV5-1 | many
CASSLQGDEKLFF | TRBV27 | many
CASSSGLGTYEQYF | TRBV7-2 | -
CASSPSGSTVTNTGELFF | TRBV11-1 | once
CASSLRGKSAGYTF | TRBV28 | -